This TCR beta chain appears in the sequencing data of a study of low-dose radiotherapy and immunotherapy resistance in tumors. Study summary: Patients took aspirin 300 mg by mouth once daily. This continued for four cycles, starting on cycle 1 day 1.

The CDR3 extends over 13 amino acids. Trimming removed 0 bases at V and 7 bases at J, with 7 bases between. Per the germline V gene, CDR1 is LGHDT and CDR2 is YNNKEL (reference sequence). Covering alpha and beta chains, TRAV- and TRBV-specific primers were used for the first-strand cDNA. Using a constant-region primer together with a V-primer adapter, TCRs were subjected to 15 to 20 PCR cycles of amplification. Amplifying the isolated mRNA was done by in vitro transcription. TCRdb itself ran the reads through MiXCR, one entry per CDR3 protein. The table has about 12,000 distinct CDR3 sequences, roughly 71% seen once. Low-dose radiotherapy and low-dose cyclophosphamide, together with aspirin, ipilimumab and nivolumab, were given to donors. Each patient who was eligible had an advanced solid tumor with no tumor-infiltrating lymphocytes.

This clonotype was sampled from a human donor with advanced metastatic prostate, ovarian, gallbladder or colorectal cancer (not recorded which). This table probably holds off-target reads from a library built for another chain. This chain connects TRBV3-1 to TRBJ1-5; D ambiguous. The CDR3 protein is CASSQDLQQPQHF. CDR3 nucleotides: TGTGCCAGCAGCCAAGATCTTCAGCAGCCCCAGCATTTT.